The sequence of this T cell receptor beta chain was determined in a study of PD-L1 blockade in urothelial cancer. Measured with immunoSEQ multiplex PCR; TCRdb has only the in-frame clones, and not every one. The data contain some 22,000 clones, 90% of them seen just once; the ten biggest clones take up more than 15%. The CDR3 contains 14 residues. Trimming shortened V by 1 base and J by 5 bases, and 9 bases separated the two germline ends. Germline V lookup: CDR1 SGHRS, CDR2 YFSETQ. The V and J genes are TRBV5-1 and TRBJ1-4, with D unresolved. Sequencing was performed on PBMCs, taken around atezolizumab (anti-PD-L1) treatment. The TCR sequence derives from a woman aged 55-75 years with urothelial cancer. CDR3 sequence reads: CASSLTSLNEKLFF. CDR3 DNA sequence: TGCGCCAGCAGCTTGACGAGCCTAAATGAAAAACTGTTTTTT.